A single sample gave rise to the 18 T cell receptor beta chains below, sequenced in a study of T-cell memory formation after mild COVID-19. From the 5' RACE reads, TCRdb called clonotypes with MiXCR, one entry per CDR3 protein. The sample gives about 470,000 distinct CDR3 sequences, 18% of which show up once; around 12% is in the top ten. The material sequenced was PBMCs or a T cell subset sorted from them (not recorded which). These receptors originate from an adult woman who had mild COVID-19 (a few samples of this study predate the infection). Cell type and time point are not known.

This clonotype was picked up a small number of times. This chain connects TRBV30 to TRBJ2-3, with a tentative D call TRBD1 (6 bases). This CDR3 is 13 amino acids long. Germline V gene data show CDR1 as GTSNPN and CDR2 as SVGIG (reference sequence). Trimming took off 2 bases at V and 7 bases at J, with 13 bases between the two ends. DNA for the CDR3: TGTGCCTGGAGTTCAACTACAGGGAATACGCAGTATTTT. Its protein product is CAWSSTTGNTQYF.

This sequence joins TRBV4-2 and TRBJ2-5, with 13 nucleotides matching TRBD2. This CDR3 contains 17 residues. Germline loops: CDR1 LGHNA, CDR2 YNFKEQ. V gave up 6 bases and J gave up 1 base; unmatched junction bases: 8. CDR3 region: CASRGAGLAGIQETQYF. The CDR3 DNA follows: TGTGCCAGCAGGGGGGCGGGACTAGCGGGGATCCAAGAGACCCAGTACTTC.

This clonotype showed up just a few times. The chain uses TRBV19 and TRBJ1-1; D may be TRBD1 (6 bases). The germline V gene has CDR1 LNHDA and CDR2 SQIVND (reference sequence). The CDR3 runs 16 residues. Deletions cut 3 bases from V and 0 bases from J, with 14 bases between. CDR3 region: CASSIPGAKVNTEAFF. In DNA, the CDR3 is TGTGCCAGTAGTATTCCAGGGGCTAAGGTGAACACTGAAGCTTTCTTT.

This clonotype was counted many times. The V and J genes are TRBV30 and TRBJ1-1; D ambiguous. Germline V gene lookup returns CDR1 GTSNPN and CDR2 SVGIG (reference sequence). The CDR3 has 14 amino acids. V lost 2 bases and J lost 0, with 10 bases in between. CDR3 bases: TGTGCCTGGAGTATCGACACCTTGAACACTGAAGCTTTCTTT. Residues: CAWSIDTLNTEAFF.

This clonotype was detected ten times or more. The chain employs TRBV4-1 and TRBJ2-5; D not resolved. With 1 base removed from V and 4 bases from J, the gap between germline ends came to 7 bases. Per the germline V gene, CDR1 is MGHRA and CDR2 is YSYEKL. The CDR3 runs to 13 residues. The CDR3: CASSQGVLETQYF. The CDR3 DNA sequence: TGCGCCAGCAGCCAAGGCGTTTTAGAGACCCAGTACTTC.

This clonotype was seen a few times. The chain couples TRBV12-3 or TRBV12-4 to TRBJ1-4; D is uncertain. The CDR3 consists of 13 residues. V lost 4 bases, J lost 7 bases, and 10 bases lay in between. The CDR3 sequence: CASSSPGVEKLFF. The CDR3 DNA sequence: TGTGCCAGCAGTTCCCCCGGGGTTGAAAAACTGTTTTTT.

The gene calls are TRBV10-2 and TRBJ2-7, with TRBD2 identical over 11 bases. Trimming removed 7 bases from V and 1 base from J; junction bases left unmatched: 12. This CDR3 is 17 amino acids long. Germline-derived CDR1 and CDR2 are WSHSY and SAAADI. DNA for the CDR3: TGCGCCAGCACGATCGCCTTCGGACTAGCGGGTTCCTACGAGCAGTACTTC. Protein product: CASTIAFGLAGSYEQYF.

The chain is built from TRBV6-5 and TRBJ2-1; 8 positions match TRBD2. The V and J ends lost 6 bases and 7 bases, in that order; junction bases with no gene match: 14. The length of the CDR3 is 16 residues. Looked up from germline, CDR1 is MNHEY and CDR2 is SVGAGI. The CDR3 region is CASRKASGRSTNEQFF. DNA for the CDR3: TGTGCCAGCAGAAAGGCTAGCGGGCGATCTACGAATGAGCAGTTCTTC.

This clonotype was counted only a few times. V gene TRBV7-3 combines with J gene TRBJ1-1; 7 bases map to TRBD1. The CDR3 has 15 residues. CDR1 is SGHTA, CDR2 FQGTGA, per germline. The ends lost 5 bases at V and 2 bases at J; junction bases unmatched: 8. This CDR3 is CASSKTGALNTEAFF. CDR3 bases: TGTGCCAGCAGCAAAACAGGGGCCCTCAACACTGAAGCTTTCTTT.

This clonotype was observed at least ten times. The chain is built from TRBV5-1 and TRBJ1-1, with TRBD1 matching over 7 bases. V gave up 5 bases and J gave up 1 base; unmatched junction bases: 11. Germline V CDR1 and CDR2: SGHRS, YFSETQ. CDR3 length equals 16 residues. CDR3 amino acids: CASRNRGYRGNTEAFF. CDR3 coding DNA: TGCGCCAGCAGGAACAGGGGATACCGAGGGAACACTGAAGCTTTCTTT.

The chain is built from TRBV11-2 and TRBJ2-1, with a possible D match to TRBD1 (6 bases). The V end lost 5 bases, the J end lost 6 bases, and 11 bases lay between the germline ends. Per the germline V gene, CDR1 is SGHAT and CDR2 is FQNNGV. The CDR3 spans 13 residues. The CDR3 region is CASSQGQSNEQFF. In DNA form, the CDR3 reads TGTGCCAGCAGCCAGGGACAAAGCAATGAGCAGTTCTTC.

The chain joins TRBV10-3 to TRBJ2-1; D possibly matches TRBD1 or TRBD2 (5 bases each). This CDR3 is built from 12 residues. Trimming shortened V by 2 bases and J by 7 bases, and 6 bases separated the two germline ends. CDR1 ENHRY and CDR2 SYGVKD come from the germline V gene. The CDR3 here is CAISEGGNEQFF. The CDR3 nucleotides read TGTGCCATCAGTGAGGGGGGTAATGAGCAGTTCTTC.

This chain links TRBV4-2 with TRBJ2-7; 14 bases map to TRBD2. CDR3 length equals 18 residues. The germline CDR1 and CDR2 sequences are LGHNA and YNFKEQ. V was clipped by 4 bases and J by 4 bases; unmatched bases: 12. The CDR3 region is CASSPQLGTSGSLYEQYF. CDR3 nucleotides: TGTGCCAGCAGCCCTCAACTCGGGACTAGCGGGAGCCTTTACGAGCAGTACTTC.

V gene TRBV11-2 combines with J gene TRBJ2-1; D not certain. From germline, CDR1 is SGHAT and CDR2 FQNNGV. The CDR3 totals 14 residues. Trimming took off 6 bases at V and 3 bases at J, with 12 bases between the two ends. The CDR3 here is CASSFGEHYNEQFF. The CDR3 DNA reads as TGTGCCAGCAGTTTCGGAGAACACTACAATGAGCAGTTCTTC.

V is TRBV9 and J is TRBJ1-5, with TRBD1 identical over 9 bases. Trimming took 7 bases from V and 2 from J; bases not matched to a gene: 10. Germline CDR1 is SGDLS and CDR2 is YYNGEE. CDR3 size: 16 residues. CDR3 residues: CASAPGQGRGNQPQHF. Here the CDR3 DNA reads TGTGCCAGCGCTCCGGGACAGGGAAGGGGCAATCAGCCCCAGCATTTT.

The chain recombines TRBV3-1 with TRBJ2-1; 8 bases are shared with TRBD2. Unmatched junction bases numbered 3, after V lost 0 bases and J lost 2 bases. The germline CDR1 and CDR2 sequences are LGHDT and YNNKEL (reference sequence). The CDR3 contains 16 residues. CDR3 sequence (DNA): TGTGCCAGCAGCCAAGATTCGGGACTAGCCTACAATGAGCAGTTCTTC. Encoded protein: CASSQDSGLAYNEQFF.

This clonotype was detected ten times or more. The CDR3 reads CASSPDRKPYNEQFF. The CDR3 DNA sequence: TGTGCCAGCAGCCCAGACAGGAAACCCTACAATGAGCAGTTCTTC. This chain connects TRBV4-2 to TRBJ2-1; possible D gene TRBD1, 6 bases. The length of the CDR3 is 15 residues. CDR1 is LGHNA and CDR2 is YNFKEQ in the germline V gene. Trimming stripped 4 bases from V and 2 bases from J, with 12 bases between.

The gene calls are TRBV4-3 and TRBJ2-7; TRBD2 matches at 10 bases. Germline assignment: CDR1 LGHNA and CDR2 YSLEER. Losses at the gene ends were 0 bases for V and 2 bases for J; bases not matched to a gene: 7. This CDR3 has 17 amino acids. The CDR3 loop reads CASSQDGPSGSTYEQYF. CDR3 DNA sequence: TGCGCCAGCAGCCAAGACGGTCCTAGCGGGAGTACCTACGAGCAGTACTTC.